This TCR beta chain was found in a study of blood T cell repertoires in COVID-19. Study in general: From T cells, B-cell-depleted T cells, or PBMCs came the material, which was cDNA or gDNA.

The data were produced by immunoSEQ multiplex PCR, yet TCRdb's version contains in-frame clones alone and is incomplete. The sample lists roughly 250,000 clones, around 89% occurring once. Trimming removed 8 bases at V and 7 bases at J, with 11 bases between. The CDR3 has 11 residues. Sample: PBMCs or T cells enriched from blood (not recorded which). The source of this sequence is a young woman who had recovered from COVID-19. V is TRBV12-3 or TRBV12-4 and J is TRBJ1-1; no definite D call. This CDR3 is CASAWSGEAFF. CDR3 coding DNA: TGTGCCAGCGCATGGTCGGGTGAAGCTTTCTTT.